This entry lists 27 T cell receptor beta chains sequenced from one sample in a study of blood T cell repertoires in COVID-19. Profiling relied on immunoSEQ multiplex PCR, and the TCRdb table lists in-frame clones only, not all of them. The sample has tens of thousands of clones; over 65% are singletons. The sequenced sample consisted of peripheral blood. The receptors here all came from a human donor in a cohort sampled during active COVID-19.

This clone was picked up one time. The DNA for the CDR3 is TGTGCCAGCAGTGAATCAGGCAGGGGTTCCCCTGAAGCTTTCTTT. Its protein is CASSESGRGSPEAFF. J is TRBJ1-1 and V is TRBV25-1; TRBD1 might be the D (6 bases). Trimming left V 1 base short and J 6 bases short, with 15 bases between. CDR1 and CDR2 from the germline V gene are MGHDK and SYGVNS. The length of the CDR3 is 15 residues.

This clone has only a few counts. This rearrangement joins TRBV3-1 (or the pseudogene TRBV3-2) to TRBJ1-1, with D possibly TRBD1 on 6 matching bases. The CDR3 spans 14 residues. Germline CDR1 and CDR2: LGHDT and YNNKEL (reference sequence). V lost 3 bases and J lost 7, with 15 bases in between. This CDR3 is CASSQLGTTHEAFF. CDR3 nucleotides: TGTGCCAGCAGCCAGTTGGGGACAACTCATGAAGCTTTCTTT.

The chain employs TRBV5-1 and TRBJ2-7; tentatively, D is TRBD1 (6 bases). Trimming removed 0 bases from V and 4 bases from J, with 11 bases in between. CDR1 and CDR2 from the germline V gene are SGHRS and YFSETQ. The CDR3 length is 14 residues. The CDR3 loop reads CASSLGGGRYEQYF. In DNA, the CDR3 is TGCGCCAGCAGCTTGGGAGGGGGAAGGTACGAGCAGTACTTC.

The chain joins TRBV11-2 to TRBJ2-3; tentative D call: TRBD1 (6 bases). This CDR3 contains 15 residues. Germline CDR1 SGHAT, CDR2 FQNNGV. V was pared by 1 base and J by 2 bases, with 10 bases between. In DNA form, the CDR3 reads TGTGCCAGCAGCTTAGCACAGGGTTACACAGATACGCAGTATTTT. Its translation is CASSLAQGYTDTQYF. Complete variable domain (other parts from reference TRBV11-2 and TRBJ2-3): EAGVAQSPRYKIIEKRQSVAFWCNPISGHATLYWYQQILGQGPKLLIQFQNNGVVDDSQLPKDRFSAERLKGVDSTLKIQPAKLEDSAVYLCASSLAQGYTDTQYFGPGTRLTVL.

This clone was seen once. The chain recombines TRBV19 with TRBJ1-2; 9 bases are shared with TRBD1. The CDR3 consists of 13 residues. The trim removed 5 bases at V and 3 bases at J, leaving 1 base unmatched. CDR1 and CDR2 (germline): LNHDA, SQIVND (reference sequence). CDR3 in DNA: TGTGCCAGTAGTCGGGACAGGGACTATGGCTACACCTTC. Amino acids: CASSRDRDYGYTF.

The rearrangement joins TRBV5-6 to TRBJ1-1; 7 bases match TRBD1. The CDR3 contains 16 residues. V trimming: 1 base; J trimming: 1 base; junction bases outside the gene matches: 7. Germline V lookup: CDR1 SGHDT, CDR2 YYEEEE. For the CDR3, the DNA is TGTGCCAGCAGCTTGTTTGCCGGGACAGCGAACACTGAAGCTTTCTTT. Protein sequence: CASSLFAGTANTEAFF.

This clone is a singleton in its sample. The chain has TRBV2 and TRBJ2-1; 8 bases line up with TRBD2. The CDR3 runs to 14 residues. Germline CDR1 is SNHLY and CDR2 is FYNNEI. V trimming: 10 bases; J trimming: 2 bases; junction bases outside the gene matches: 7. The CDR3 DNA sequence: TGTGCCACTAAGCGGGAGCAGGCCTACAATGAGCAGTTCTTC. It encodes CATKREQAYNEQFF.

The rearrangement links TRBV18 to TRBJ2-7; D is uncertain. Germline CDR1 and CDR2: KGHSH and LQKENI. CDR3 size: 12 residues. Deletions cut 5 bases from V and 12 bases from J, with 17 bases between. The CDR3 sequence: CASSEPLSPPYF. In DNA, the CDR3 is TGTGCCAGCTCAGAACCACTGTCCCCTCCGTACTTC.

The chain is built from TRBV19 and TRBJ2-2, with 7 bases identical to TRBD1. Germline CDR1 and CDR2: LNHDA and SQIVND (reference sequence). V dropped 7 bases and J dropped 4; count of bases not matched to a gene: 9. This CDR3 contains 15 residues. The CDR3 protein is CASTRGGQITGELFF. CDR3 nucleotide sequence: TGTGCCAGTACCAGAGGGGGACAGATCACCGGGGAGCTGTTTTTT.

The V gene is TRBV19, the J gene TRBJ2-3; D remains unclear. Germline V gene sequence: CDR1 LNHDA, CDR2 SQIVND (reference sequence). Deletions cut 5 bases from V and 4 bases from J, with 10 bases between. CDR3 length: 13 residues. The CDR3 spells CASSALQADTQYF. The CDR3 coding sequence is TGTGCCAGTAGTGCCCTTCAGGCAGATACGCAGTATTTT.

This clone was counted a few times. The V call is TRBV5-4, the J call TRBJ2-3; no clear D gene. V lost 1 base to trimming and J lost 2 bases, with 5 bases between them. Germline V gene data show CDR1 as SGHNT and CDR2 as YYREEE (reference sequence). CDR3 length: 13 amino acids. The CDR3 DNA reads as TGTGCCAGCAGCTTGTTTTACACAGATACGCAGTATTTT. Its translation: CASSLFYTDTQYF.

This clone occurred many times. Other DNA sequences from this sample encode an identical CDR3 as well. The chain uses TRBV5-4 and TRBJ1-2; D might be TRBD1 (6 bases). Germline loops: CDR1 SGHNT, CDR2 YYREEE (reference sequence). This CDR3 region has 14 residues. V lost 1 base and J lost 3, with 10 bases in between. CDR3 loop: CASSLLAGDYGYTF. CDR3 nucleotides: TGTGCCAGCAGCTTGTTAGCAGGGGACTATGGCTACACCTTC.

This chain uses TRBV28 with TRBJ1-3, with D perhaps TRBD1 (5 bases). Per germline, CDR1 MDHEN and CDR2 SYDVKM. The CDR3 covers 17 residues. V was cut by 2 bases and J by 4 bases, with 18 bases left in between. Written as DNA, the CDR3 is TGTGCCAGCAGTTTAGGGGTCAGCCGACAGACAGGAAACACCATATATTTT. Its protein is CASSLGVSRQTGNTIYF.

The chain employs TRBV12-2 and TRBJ1-3; whether TRBD1, the table's D call, matches the DNA was not checked. TRBV12-2 is a documented pseudogene. This CDR3 has 14 amino acids. For the CDR3, the DNA is TGTGCAAGTCGCTTAGCCAGGGGTGGAAACACCATATATTTT. Protein sequence: CASRLARGGNTIYF.

The V and J genes are TRBV28 and TRBJ2-5; 9 nucleotides line up with TRBD2. V was pared by 3 bases and J by 4 bases, with 12 bases of the junction left unmatched. Per germline, CDR1 MDHEN and CDR2 SYDVKM. The CDR3 loop spans 17 amino acids. The CDR3 DNA is TGTGCCAGCAGTTTGACTAGCGGATATAACCACCGAGAGACCCAGTACTTC. This translates into CASSLTSGYNHRETQYF.

The V call is TRBV4-3, the J call TRBJ1-2; TRBD1 might be the D (6 bases). V lost 0 bases, J lost 8 bases, and 16 bases lay in between. The CDR3 consists of 15 residues. Germline V gene lookup returns CDR1 LGHNA and CDR2 YSLEER. Here the CDR3 reads CASSQDLGGATGYTF. DNA of the CDR3: TGCGCCAGCAGCCAAGATTTGGGGGGGGCGACGGGCTACACCTTC.

The gene calls are TRBV15 and TRBJ2-3, with D possibly being TRBD2 (5 bases). Germline V gene sequence: CDR1 LNHNV, CDR2 YYDKDF (reference sequence). With 3 bases removed from V and 2 bases from J, the gap between germline ends came to 15 bases. There are 16 residues in the CDR3. DNA of the CDR3: TGTGCCACCAGCAGGCCCAGTGGACTTACCACAGATACGCAGTATTTT. It translates to CATSRPSGLTTDTQYF.

The chain combines TRBV5-6 with TRBJ1-6, with D perhaps matching TRBD1 (5 bases). V shed 3 bases and J shed 0 bases, with 10 bases lying between them. The CDR3 loop spans 16 amino acids. Germline-derived CDR1 and CDR2 are SGHDT and YYEEEE. CDR3 protein: CASSWGPSSYNSPLHF. The CDR3 coding sequence is TGTGCCAGCAGCTGGGGCCCGAGCTCCTATAATTCACCCCTCCACTTT.

In its sample, this clone was seen a few times. The chain recombines TRBV15 with TRBJ1-5; TRBD1 might be the D (6 bases). The CDR3 totals 17 residues. Germline values: CDR1 LNHNV, CDR2 YYDKDF (reference sequence). Trimming stripped 0 bases from V and 7 bases from J, with 19 bases between. The CDR3: CATSRDLTGEGGQPQHF. The CDR3 bases are TGTGCCACCAGCAGAGATTTGACAGGAGAAGGCGGCCAGCCCCAGCATTTT.

The chain is built from TRBV15 and TRBJ2-1, with 8 bases that match TRBD1. The germline V gene encodes CDR1 LNHNV and CDR2 YYDKDF (reference sequence). There are 15 residues in the CDR3. With V trimmed by 5 bases and J by 0 bases, 3 bases remained unmatched. The CDR3, as DNA: TGTGCCACCAGCCCCACAGGGGGCTCCTACAATGAGCAGTTCTTC. This translates into CATSPTGGSYNEQFF.

The chain links TRBV15 to TRBJ2-7; 7 nucleotides line up with TRBD2. This CDR3 is 17 amino acids long. V lost 0 bases to trimming and J lost 3 bases; unmatched junction nucleotides: 11. CDR1 is LNHNV and CDR2 is YYDKDF in the germline V gene (reference sequence). CDR3 amino acids: CATSRDGGGGSFYEQYF. In DNA form, the CDR3 reads TGTGCCACCAGCAGAGATGGTGGTGGCGGGAGTTTCTACGAGCAGTACTTC. Full variable domain (rest looked up from reference TRBV15 and TRBJ2-7): DAMVIQNPRYQVTQFGKPVTLSCSQTLNHNVMYWYQQKSSQAPKLLFHYYDKDFNNEADTPDNFQSRRPNTSFCFLDIRSPGLGDTAMYLCATSRDGGGGSFYEQYFGPGTRLTVT.

This clone was seen repeatedly, ten times or more. This rearrangement joins TRBV9 to TRBJ1-2; 8 bases agree with TRBD1. Looked up from germline, CDR1 is SGDLS and CDR2 is YYNGEE. The CDR3 sequence is 14 residues long. The ends lost 0 bases at V and 7 bases at J; junction bases unmatched: 5. In nucleotides, the CDR3 is TGTGCCAGCAGCGTAGAAGACAGGGGTGGTGGCTACACCTTC. Translated, it gives CASSVEDRGGGYTF.

V is TRBV5-4 and J is TRBJ2-7, with 8 bases identical to TRBD2. V shed 4 bases, J shed 0 bases, and the junction held 3 bases outside the gene matches. Per germline, CDR1 SGHNT and CDR2 YYREEE (reference sequence). The CDR3 length is 14 residues. The CDR3 reads CASSAGTSSYEQYF. The CDR3, as DNA: TGTGCCAGCAGCGCCGGGACTAGCTCCTACGAGCAGTACTTC.

The chain combines TRBV7-9 with TRBJ1-2; D might be TRBD1 (5 bases). Germline CDR1 is SEHNR and CDR2 is FQNEAQ (reference sequence). This CDR3 comprises 18 residues. V was cut by 4 bases and J by 3 bases, with 24 bases left in between. Written as DNA, the CDR3 is TGTGCCAGCAGCTCCTCCGCGGGGGTGACGCCCCGAGACTATGGCTACACCTTC. Protein product: CASSSSAGVTPRDYGYTF.

As concerns this clone: A junction boundary mismatches the germline segment, possibly from a read error. The gene calls are TRBV12-3 or TRBV12-4 and TRBJ2-5, with D maybe TRBD1 (8 bases). This CDR3 is built from 13 residues. The CDR3 sequence is CASSASGTGPPHF. The CDR3 DNA reads TGTGCCAGCAGCGCCAGCGGGACAGGTCCGCCCCACTTC.

This clone is a singleton in its sample. J is TRBJ2-7 and V is TRBV19, with a tentative D call TRBD1 (5 bases). Germline V gives CDR1 LNHDA, CDR2 SQIVND (reference sequence). The V end lost 0 bases, the J end lost 0 bases, and 12 bases lay between the germline ends. The CDR3 length is 16 residues. CDR3 protein: CASSIDRRTSSYEQYF. CDR3 bases: TGTGCCAGTAGTATAGACAGGCGGACAAGCTCCTACGAGCAGTACTTC.

The rearrangement links TRBV9 to TRBJ2-1, with D tentatively TRBD1 (7 bases). Germline V gene lookup returns CDR1 SGDLS and CDR2 YYNGEE. The CDR3 spans 13 residues. V was pared by 7 bases and J by 0 bases, with 8 bases between. The CDR3 sequence: CASQGGSYNEQFF. CDR3 in DNA: TGTGCCAGCCAGGGGGGCTCCTACAATGAGCAGTTCTTC. The variable domain in full, completed from reference TRBV9 and TRBJ2-1, reads DSGVTQTPKHLITATGQRVTLRCSPRSGDLSVYWYQQSLDQGLQFLIQYYNGEERAKGNILERFSAQQFPDLHSELNLSSLELGDSALYFCASQGGSYNEQFFGPGTRLTVL.